The T cell receptor beta chain under discussion was sequenced for a study of T cells in Graves' hyperthyroidism and ophthalmopathy. About the study: The blood sample was taken at first diagnosis, before treatment began.

The investigators amplified TCR beta CDR3 regions from RNA transcripts. First-round RT-PCR targeting the TCR CDR3 was performed with the HTBI primer set. Using its own MiXCR run on the multiplex PCR reads, TCRdb lists one record per CDR3 protein. The repertoire holds under 400,000 distinct CDR3 sequences, with around 13% as singletons. This clonotype was observed many times. What it binds is unknown. Findings and caveats of the study: Most clonotypes that expanded in the thyroid above 0.001 also showed up in blood. A 13 V-J signature model discriminated ophthalmopathy versus stable hyperthyroidism.

Graves' hyperthyroidism showing no ophthalmopathy progression within 18 months was considered stable. Trimming pared 1 base from V and 3 bases from J, leaving 7 bases between. The CDR3 covers 12 residues. Germline lookup yields CDR1 GTSNPN and CDR2 SVGIG (reference sequence). The J gene is TRBJ2-7, the V gene TRBV30, with a tentative D call TRBD2 (5 bases). Sequenced material: blood. The source is a woman between 18 and 30 years old with Graves' hyperthyroidism. The CDR3 is CAWSGGSYEQYF. The CDR3 nucleotides are TGTGCCTGGAGTGGAGGGAGCTACGAGCAGTACTTC. Together with reference TRBV30 and TRBJ2-7, the CDR3 gives the full variable domain: SQTIHQWPATLVQPVGSPLSLECTVEGTSNPNLYWYRQAAGRGLQLLFYSVGIGQISSEVPQNLSASRPQDRQFILSSKKLLLSDSGFYLCAWSGGSYEQYFGPGTRLTVT.